This T cell receptor (beta chain) stems from a study of technical replicates of blood from a few donors. Using immunoSEQ multiplex PCR, the repertoire was profiled, and TCRdb retains in-frame clones only, with some absent. The table includes about 70,000 clones, 94% detected once. The TCR comes from a human donor in good health. Sequencing input: T cells isolated from PBMCs.

The CDR3 region has the DNA TGTGCCAGCAGCGTAGATACTATCCCAACCTACGAGCAGTACTTC. It is translated as CASSVDTIPTYEQYF. The chain carries TRBV9 and TRBJ2-7, with no clear D. The length of the CDR3 is 15 residues. The germline V gene encodes CDR1 SGDLS and CDR2 YYNGEE. V lost 0 bases and J 2 bases, leaving 12 bases between the germline ends.